These T cell receptor beta chains were read from a single sample in a study of OX40 agonist ivuxolimab in advanced cancers. Here immunoSEQ multiplex PCR was the method, and the copy in TCRdb shows in-frame clones only, minus some. The profile covers roughly 15,000 clones, with roughly nine tenths appearing a single time and approximately 70% taken by the ten largest. The material was CD4+ or CD8+ T cells sorted from blood, obtained in a trial of the OX40 agonist ivuxolimab. These receptors originate from an adult with an advanced solid tumor such as melanoma, head and neck, liver or kidney cancer. Each CDR3 is given with its conserved first and last residue. Fields, in order: clone size, V gene, J gene, D gene, CDR3 protein, CDR3 DNA. A D gene is named only where the DNA matches it firmly. The listing skips clone size in some rows; elsewhere it reads once, few, many or a size class.

>-|TRBV19|TRBJ1-6|-
CASSIIGQELTNSPLHF
TGTGCCAGTAGTATAATTGGGCAGGAGCTCACCAATTCACCCCTCCACTTT
>-|TRBV7-9|TRBJ1-2|TRBD1
CASSLTGGVGYGYTF
TGTGCCAGCAGCCTGACAGGGGGCGTTGGGTATGGCTACACCTTC
>-|TRBV5-1|TRBJ2-7|-
CASSRWGAGQWAEQYF
TGCGCCAGCAGCCGTTGGGGGGCGGGCCAATGGGCCGAGCAGTACTTC
>-|TRBV13|TRBJ2-3|TRBD2
CASSSYIAGAADTQYF
TGTGCCAGCAGCTCCTACATAGCGGGAGCGGCAGATACGCAGTATTTT
>-|TRBV18|TRBJ2-5|-
CASSPMTSQETQYF
TGTGCCAGCTCACCCATGACCAGCCAGGAGACCCAGTACTTC
>medium-sized|TRBV4-3|TRBJ2-2|-
CASSQGGRWGIGTGELFF
TGCGCCAGCAGCCAAGGGGGTCGTTGGGGAATCGGGACCGGGGAGCTGTTTTTT
>-|TRBV6-4|TRBJ2-7|TRBD2
CASSRRASGTPYEQYF
TGTGCCAGCAGTCGAAGAGCTAGCGGCACACCCTACGAGCAGTACTTC
>-|TRBV7-6|TRBJ1-1|-
CASRSPGTRYTEAFF
TGTGCCAGCAGATCCCCCGGGACAAGGTACACTGAAGCTTTCTTT
>-|TRBV13|TRBJ2-7|TRBD2
CASGTSGSYEQYF
TGTGCCAGCGGCACTAGCGGGTCCTACGAGCAGTACTTC
>-|TRBV30|TRBJ1-1|TRBD1
CAWSDPRNRGRAEAFF
TGTGCCTGGAGTGACCCAAGGAACAGGGGCAGGGCTGAAGCTTTCTTT
>-|TRBV19|TRBJ2-3|TRBD1
CASSTGTGGPGPTDTQYF
TGTGCCAGTAGTACCGGGACAGGGGGCCCGGGCCCCACAGATACGCAGTATTTT
>-|TRBV10-3|TRBJ2-7|-
CAIRTEDTPYEQYF
TGTGCCATCAGGACGGAGGACACTCCCTACGAGCAGTACTTC
>-|TRBV4-3|TRBJ2-7|-
CASSPGTRAYEQYF
TGCGCCAGCAGCCCCGGGACACGGGCCTACGAGCAGTACTTC
>-|TRBV15|TRBJ1-2|-
CATSPEGWSGYTF
TGTGCCACCAGCCCCGAGGGTTGGTCTGGCTACACCTTC
>-|TRBV4-3|TRBJ1-4|TRBD1
CASSQGTVDGKLFF
TGCGCCAGCAGCCAGGGGACAGTCGATGGAAAACTGTTTTTT
>-|TRBV9|TRBJ2-5|TRBD2
CASSVVAGAETQYF
TGTGCCAGCAGCGTAGTAGCGGGGGCGGAGACCCAGTACTTC
>-|TRBV9|TRBJ2-1|-
CASSVGGAGHNEQFF
TGTGCCAGCAGCGTAGGAGGTGCGGGCCACAATGAGCAGTTCTTC
>-|TRBV27|TRBJ2-1|-
CASSFSSSYNEQFF
TGTGCCAGCAGCTTTTCGAGCTCCTACAATGAGCAGTTCTTC
>-|TRBV7-9|TRBJ2-3|TRBD2
CASPGEGLPSTDTQYF
TGTGCCAGCCCCGGGGAGGGACTCCCTAGCACAGATACGCAGTATTTT
>-|TRBV30|TRBJ1-2|TRBD1
CAFDRVDGYTF
TGTGCCTTCGACAGGGTAGATGGCTACACCTTC
>-|TRBV5-6|TRBJ1-1|TRBD1
CASSSGQGTNTEAFF
TGTGCCAGCAGCTCAGGACAGGGGACGAACACTGAAGCTTTCTTT
>-|TRBV6-4|TRBJ2-2|TRBD2
CASSDSPSGSPGELFF
TGTGCCAGCAGTGACTCGCCTAGCGGGAGCCCCGGGGAGCTGTTTTTT
>-|TRBV27|TRBJ2-5|-
CASSLSGERTQYF
TGTGCCAGCAGTTTATCAGGGGAGAGGACCCAGTACTTC
>-|TRBV30|TRBJ2-5|-
CAWSVPVGSGVIQETQYF
TGTGCCTGGAGTGTCCCGGTGGGTAGCGGTGTAATCCAAGAGACCCAGTACTTC
>few|TRBV5-8|TRBJ2-3|-
CASSFTRSQYF
TGTGCCAGCAGCTTTACTCGGTCGCAGTATTTT
>few|TRBV5-1|TRBJ2-1|-
CASSDMGPHNEQFF
TGCGCCAGCAGCGATATGGGACCCCACAATGAGCAGTTCTTC
>-|TRBV7-9|TRBJ2-7|TRBD2
CASSFSGDEQYF
TGTGCCAGCAGCTTTAGCGGGGACGAGCAGTACTTC
>-|TRBV6-6|TRBJ2-7|TRBD1
CATMGQGPYEQYF
TGTGCCACCATGGGACAGGGGCCCTACGAGCAGTACTTC
>-|TRBV6-5|TRBJ2-2|-
CASSSGGANGELFF
TGTGCCAGCAGTAGTGGGGGGGCAAACGGGGAGCTGTTTTTT
>-|TRBV2|TRBJ2-1|TRBD2
CASVRSSGYNEQFF
TGTGCCAGCGTCAGGTCTAGCGGCTACAATGAGCAGTTCTTC
>-|TRBV10-3|TRBJ1-5|-
CAISESELDRRRRGNQPQHF
TGTGCCATCAGTGAATCCGAATTAGACAGGCGCCGTAGAGGCAATCAGCCCCAGCATTTT
>-|TRBV6-6|TRBJ1-2|-
CASSYGGGYGYTF
TGTGCCAGCAGTTACGGGGGGGGCTATGGCTACACCTTC
>-|TRBV18|TRBJ1-5|-
CASSWDGETGQPQHF
TGTGCCAGCTCATGGGACGGGGAAACTGGTCAGCCCCAGCATTTT
>-|TRBV7-9|TRBJ2-7|-
CASSPSNLAGEQYF
TGTGCCAGCAGCCCTTCAAACCTGGCTGGCGAGCAGTACTTC
>-|TRBV14|TRBJ2-7|TRBD2
CASSQVAGVYEQYF
TGTGCCAGCAGCCAAGTGGCGGGAGTTTACGAGCAGTACTTC
>-|TRBV4-1|TRBJ2-7|-
CASSQRVNYEQYF
TGCGCCAGCAGCCAAAGGGTCAACTACGAGCAGTACTTC
>-|TRBV13|TRBJ2-3|TRBD2
CASSPGTSGAADTQYF
TGTGCCAGCAGCCCTGGGACTAGCGGGGCTGCAGATACGCAGTATTTT
>-|TRBV2|TRBJ2-3|TRBD2
CASRGTSGRVDTQYF
TGTGCCAGCAGGGGAACTAGCGGGAGAGTAGATACGCAGTATTTT
>few|TRBV11-3|TRBJ2-7|-
CASSLTGLNEQYF
TGTGCCAGCAGCTTAACGGGTCTGAACGAGCAGTACTTC
>-|TRBV7-2|TRBJ2-1|TRBD2
CASSSLAGGNEQFF
TGTGCCAGCAGCTCCCTAGCGGGGGGCAATGAGCAGTTCTTC
>once|TRBV27|TRBJ1-5|-
CASSMTETGPQHF
TGTGCCAGCAGTATGACAGAAACCGGGCCCCAGCATTTT
>-|TRBV5-3|TRBJ2-2|TRBD2
CARSLVSGSHGELFF
TGTGCCAGAAGCTTGGTCAGCGGGAGTCACGGGGAGCTGTTTTTT
>-|TRBV5-5|TRBJ2-7|-
CASSLELTSSYEQYF
TGTGCCAGCAGCTTGGAGCTGACTAGCTCCTACGAGCAGTACTTC
>-|TRBV5-6|TRBJ2-7|-
CASSLTAPVTYEQYF
TGTGCCAGCAGCTTGACGGCTCCTGTCACCTACGAGCAGTACTTC
>-|TRBV19|TRBJ1-2|-
CASSIDPARANYGYTF
TGTGCCAGTAGTATAGATCCGGCCAGAGCTAACTATGGCTACACCTTC
>-|TRBV7-6|TRBJ2-1|-
CASSFEPGLAIGEQFF
TGTGCCAGCAGCTTCGAGCCAGGGCTAGCGATAGGTGAGCAGTTCTTC
>-|TRBV19|TRBJ1-2|TRBD1
CASSIPRQGMDYGYTF
TGTGCCAGTAGTATACCCCGACAGGGTATGGACTATGGCTACACCTTC
>-|TRBV6-1|TRBJ2-7|TRBD2
CASSELAGAYEQYF
TGTGCCAGCAGTGAACTAGCGGGAGCCTACGAGCAGTACTTC
>-|TRBV4-2|TRBJ2-1|TRBD1
CASSVLSRQGAYNEQFF
TGTGCCAGCAGCGTACTATCGCGACAGGGGGCCTACAATGAGCAGTTCTTC
>-|TRBV4-3|TRBJ1-2|-
CASSQDVLGYGYTF
TGCGCCAGCAGCCAAGACGTTTTGGGCTATGGCTACACCTTC
>-|TRBV10-1|TRBJ2-7|-
CASSELDYPHEQYF
TGCGCCAGCAGTGAGCTGGACTACCCTCACGAGCAGTACTTC
>-|TRBV11-2|TRBJ2-1|-
CASSLVSTPPWMYEQFF
TGTGCCAGCAGCTTAGTTTCAACTCCACCTTGGATGTATGAGCAGTTCTTC
>-|TRBV5-4|TRBJ2-5|-
CASSLSGGEETQYF
TGTGCCAGCAGCTTGTCGGGCGGAGAAGAGACCCAGTACTTC
>-|TRBV11-3|TRBJ1-2|-
CASSLDKLYGYTF
TGTGCCAGCAGCTTAGATAAATTGTATGGCTACACCTTC
>-|TRBV9|TRBJ2-1|-
CASSVEPVPTAGNEQFF
TGTGCCAGCAGCGTAGAGCCGGTTCCGACAGCAGGGAATGAGCAGTTCTTC
>once|TRBV4-1|TRBJ1-4|-
CASSQDGGGDEKLFF
TGCGCCAGCAGCCAAGATGGGGGTGGGGATGAAAAACTGTTTTTT
>-|TRBV10-1|TRBJ1-2|TRBD1
CASSWGQGRQLYGYTF
TGCGCCAGCAGTTGGGGACAGGGTCGTCAACTATATGGCTACACCTTC